This T cell receptor beta chain was identified in a study of follicular helper T cells after annual influenza vaccination. Notes on the study in general: Day 7 ICOS+CD38+ clones were most often found later in ICOS-CD38- cTfh cells. Yearly vaccinations repeatedly recalled conserved clonotypes in ICOS+CD38+ cTfh. ICOS+CD38+ cTfh clonality change tracked circulating plasmablast frequency change.

This clone is a singleton in its sample. No antigen is known for it. This CDR3 spans 11 amino acids. Germline lookup yields CDR1 MNHEY and CDR2 SVGAGI. V lost 6 bases and J 3 bases, leaving 6 bases between the germline ends. Time point reported: 2014-2015 season, 7 days after vaccination. The data were produced by immunoSEQ multiplex PCR, yet TCRdb's version contains in-frame clones alone and is incomplete. The data contain some 15,000 clones, approximately 84% of them seen just once; the ten biggest clones take up approximately 1.3%. V gene TRBV6-5 combines with J gene TRBJ2-7; the D is unclear. The sequence came from an adult who received the influenza vaccine. This material consisted of CXCR5+ CD38- circulating T follicular helper cells from blood, taken 7 days after influenza vaccination. Subset noted: circulating Tfh, non-naive CD4+CXCR5+PD-1+ (ICOS+CD38+ or ICOS-CD38-). The CDR3 sequence: CASRKSYEQYF. The CDR3 DNA reads TGTGCCAGCAGAAAGAGCTACGAGCAGTACTTC.